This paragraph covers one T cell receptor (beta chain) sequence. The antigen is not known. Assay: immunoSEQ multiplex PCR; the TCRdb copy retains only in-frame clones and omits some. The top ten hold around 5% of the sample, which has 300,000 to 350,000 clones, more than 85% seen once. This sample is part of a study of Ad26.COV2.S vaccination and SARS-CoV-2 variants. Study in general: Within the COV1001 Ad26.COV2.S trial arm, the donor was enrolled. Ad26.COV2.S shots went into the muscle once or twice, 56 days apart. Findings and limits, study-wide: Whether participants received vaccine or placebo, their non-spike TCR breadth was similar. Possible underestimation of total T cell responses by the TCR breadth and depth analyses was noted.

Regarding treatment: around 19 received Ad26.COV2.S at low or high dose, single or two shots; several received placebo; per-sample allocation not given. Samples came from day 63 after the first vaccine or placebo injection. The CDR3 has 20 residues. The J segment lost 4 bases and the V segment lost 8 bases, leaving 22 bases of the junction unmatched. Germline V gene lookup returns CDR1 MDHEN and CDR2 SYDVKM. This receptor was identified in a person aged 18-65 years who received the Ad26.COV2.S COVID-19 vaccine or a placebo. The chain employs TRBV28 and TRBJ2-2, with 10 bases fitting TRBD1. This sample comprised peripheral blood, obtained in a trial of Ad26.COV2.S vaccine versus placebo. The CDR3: CASPFKPPTTGTGVTGELFF. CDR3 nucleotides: TGTGCCAGCCCCTTCAAGCCCCCAACGACCGGGACAGGGGTCACCGGGGAGCTGTTTTTT. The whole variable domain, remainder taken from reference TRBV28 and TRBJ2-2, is DVKVTQSSRYLVKRTGEKVFLECVQDMDHENMFWYRQDPGLGLRLIYFSYDVKMKEKGDIPEGYSVSREKKERFSLILESASTNQTSMYLCASPFKPPTTGTGVTGELFFGEGSRLTVL.